The clone carrying this TCR beta chain turned up a few times. Only healthy Caucasians were included as donors. The data originate from a study of identical twins. The length of the CDR3 is 16 residues. J lost 3 bases, V lost 0 bases, and 7 bases had no gene match. Looked up from germline, CDR1 is SGHRS and CDR2 is YFSETQ. TCRdb used MiXCR to reprocess the 5' RACE reads, holding one entry per CDR3 protein. Of 700,000 or so distinct CDR3 sequences in the sample, around 20% were seen once. This sample was shared with a second study, whose subject was T cells expressing NK-cell markers. That source notes: Dominant NKG2C+ clonotypes made up roughly 1.0-7.0% of CD8+ T cells in roughly six donors.

The sequencing sample was made of PBMCs. The chain combines TRBV5-1 with TRBJ2-7, with TRBD2 matching 9 bases. This receptor was taken from a woman aged 18-35 years in good health. CDR3 protein: CASSLALRLADYEQYF. In DNA form, the CDR3 reads TGCGCCAGCAGCTTGGCCCTAAGACTAGCGGACTACGAGCAGTACTTC.